The 15 T cell receptor beta chains listed next were all sequenced from one sample in a study of blood T cell repertoires in COVID-19. TCRdb's table, derived via immunoSEQ multiplex PCR, lists solely in-frame clones and lacks some. The sample records about 180,000 clones, about 89% being singletons. Specimen: peripheral blood. All receptors come from a young man who had recovered from COVID-19.

The chain combines TRBV6-5 with TRBJ1-3; 9 nucleotides line up with TRBD1. This CDR3 is 15 amino acids long. Looked up from germline, CDR1 is MNHEY and CDR2 is SVGAGI. V was pared by 6 bases and J by 4 bases, with 7 bases of the junction left unmatched. CDR3: CASSLQGASGNTIYF. Here the CDR3 DNA reads TGTGCCAGCAGCCTACAGGGGGCAAGCGGAAACACCATATATTTT.

V gene TRBV28 combines with J gene TRBJ2-5; D not certain. Germline CDR1 and CDR2: MDHEN and SYDVKM. The germline V and J ends were trimmed by 8 bases and 4 bases, with 11 bases remaining between them. The length of the CDR3 is 12 residues. CDR3 bases: TGTGCCAGCTCCTCCCCCCCAGAGACCCAGTACTTC. This gives the protein CASSSPPETQYF. The variable domain in full, completed from reference TRBV28 and TRBJ2-5, reads DVKVTQSSRYLVKRTGEKVFLECVQDMDHENMFWYRQDPGLGLRLIYFSYDVKMKEKGDIPEGYSVSREKKERFSLILESASTNQTSMYLCASSSPPETQYFGPGTRLLVL.

The chain employs TRBV7-9 and TRBJ2-5; unclear D gene. Trimming took off 0 bases at V and 4 bases at J, with 9 bases between the two ends. CDR3 length: 14 residues. Germline lookup yields CDR1 SEHNR and CDR2 FQNEAQ (reference sequence). CDR3 protein: CASSLAGTAETQYF. The CDR3, as DNA: TGTGCCAGCAGCTTAGCGGGCACCGCAGAGACCCAGTACTTC.

V is TRBV6-2 or TRBV6-3 and J is TRBJ2-1, with TRBD2 matching over 11 bases. CDR1 is MNHEY and CDR2 is SVGEGT in the germline V gene. The V and J ends lost 2 bases and 10 bases, in that order; junction bases with no gene match: 7. The CDR3 is made up of 15 amino acids. CDR3 protein: CASSYIAGGSGEQFF. The DNA of the CDR3 is TGTGCCAGCAGTTACATAGCGGGAGGGTCCGGGGAGCAGTTCTTC.

This chain uses TRBV20-1 with TRBJ1-2; D call uncertain. In germline, CDR1 is DFQATT, CDR2 SNEGSKA (reference sequence). The CDR3 has 11 residues. Trimming cost V 7 bases and J 5 bases, with 11 bases left between them. In nucleotides, the CDR3 is TGCAGTGTAAGAGACCTATATGGCTACACCTTC. Protein: CSVRDLYGYTF.

The chain recombines TRBV28 with TRBJ2-2, with 9 bases that match TRBD1. Losses at the gene ends were 6 bases for V and 1 base for J; bases not matched to a gene: 6. CDR1 is MDHEN, CDR2 SYDVKM, per germline. This CDR3 region has 16 residues. CDR3 nucleotides: TGTGCCAGCAGCTCGCCGGGACAGGGGAACACCGGGGAGCTGTTTTTT. It yields the protein CASSSPGQGNTGELFF.

The chain couples TRBV6-5 to TRBJ2-5; TRBD1 might be the D (6 bases). Trimming cost V 0 bases and J 4 bases, with 15 bases left between them. Germline V lookup: CDR1 MNHEY, CDR2 SVGAGI. This CDR3 contains 16 residues. CDR3 coding DNA: TGTGCCAGCAGTTACTCGAGCCCGTTAGGGGGAGAGACCCAGTACTTC. Translated: CASSYSSPLGGETQYF.

This rearrangement joins TRBV4-3 to TRBJ2-5, with TRBD2 identical over 13 bases. Germline assignment: CDR1 LGHNA and CDR2 YSLEER. The CDR3 length is 17 residues. The J segment lost 4 bases and the V segment lost 5 bases, leaving 10 bases of the junction unmatched. For the CDR3, the DNA is TGCGCCAGCAGCTCCGGACTAGCGGGAGATCGGGGAGAGACCCAGTACTTC. As protein: CASSSGLAGDRGETQYF.

CDR3 in DNA: TGTGCCACCAGCAGAGATCAGGCGGGAGGGCAGTACTTC. It yields the protein CATSRDQAGGQYF. The chain joins TRBV15 to TRBJ2-7; 8 nucleotides match TRBD2. Trimming at V came to 0 bases and at J to 9 bases, leaving 4 bases not matched to a gene. Germline V CDR1 and CDR2: LNHNV, YYDKDF (reference sequence). CDR3 length: 13 amino acids.

CDR3 region: CASSSPYRGARYGYTF. CDR3 nucleotides: TGTGCCAGCAGCTCCCCATATCGGGGAGCCCGCTATGGCTACACCTTC. The chain carries TRBV7-2 and TRBJ1-2; D is undetermined. This CDR3 has 16 amino acids. V lost 4 bases and J 4 bases, leaving 19 bases between the germline ends. Germline V CDR1 and CDR2: SGHTA, FQGNSA. The variable domain in full, with the rest retrieved from reference TRBV7-2 and TRBJ1-2, is GAGVSQSPSNKVTEKGKDVELRCDPISGHTALYWYRQSLGQGLEFLIYFQGNSAPDKSGLPSDRFSAERTGGSVSTLTIQRTQQEDSAVYLCASSSPYRGARYGYTFGSGTRLTVV.

This chain connects TRBV27 to TRBJ2-3; D possibly corresponds to TRBD2 (5 bases). Per the germline V gene, CDR1 is MNHEY and CDR2 is SMNVEV (reference sequence). Between the trimmed V and J ends, which lost 5 bases and 4 bases, there was a span of 13 bases. There are 14 residues in the CDR3. For the CDR3, the DNA is TGTGCCAGCAGTCCTGGACTCACCCCAGATACGCAGTATTTT. This gives the protein CASSPGLTPDTQYF.

The chain combines TRBV9 with TRBJ1-2, with 7 bases matching TRBD1. The CDR3 is 14 amino acids. Germline lookup yields CDR1 SGDLS and CDR2 YYNGEE. Trimming removed 0 bases from V and 7 bases from J; junction bases left unmatched: 6. CDR3 sequence reads: CASSVGQGEGGYTF. In DNA form, the CDR3 reads TGTGCCAGCAGCGTAGGACAGGGAGAAGGTGGCTACACCTTC.

This chain links TRBV9 with TRBJ2-1, with a weak D call TRBD2 (5 bases). CDR3 length: 15 amino acids. Germline-derived CDR1 and CDR2 are SGDLS and YYNGEE. Trimming removed 0 bases at V and 5 bases at J, with 12 bases between. The CDR3 DNA follows: TGTGCCAGCAGCGTAGGTGGGCGGGCCAACAATGAGCAGTTCTTC. It encodes CASSVGGRANNEQFF. Full variable domain (remainder filled in from reference TRBV9 and TRBJ2-1): DSGVTQTPKHLITATGQRVTLRCSPRSGDLSVYWYQQSLDQGLQFLIQYYNGEERAKGNILERFSAQQFPDLHSELNLSSLELGDSALYFCASSVGGRANNEQFFGPGTRLTVL.

CDR3 in amino acids: CASSPTRANQPQHF. The CDR3 bases are TGTGCCAGCTCACCAACGAGGGCCAATCAGCCCCAGCATTTT. This sequence joins TRBV18 and TRBJ1-5; D uncertain. Germline V gene sequence: CDR1 KGHSH, CDR2 LQKENI. This CDR3 has 14 residues. The V gene lost 2 bases and the J gene lost 3 bases, with 8 bases spanning the gap.

The chain is built from TRBV2 and TRBJ2-3; 7 bases match TRBD2. V lost 8 bases, J lost 2 bases, and 13 bases stayed unmatched. This CDR3 is 16 amino acids long. Germline V CDR1 and CDR2: SNHLY, FYNNEI. CDR3 sequence reads: CASQETSSGYTDTQYF. The DNA of the CDR3 is TGTGCCAGCCAGGAGACATCTAGCGGTTACACAGATACGCAGTATTTT.